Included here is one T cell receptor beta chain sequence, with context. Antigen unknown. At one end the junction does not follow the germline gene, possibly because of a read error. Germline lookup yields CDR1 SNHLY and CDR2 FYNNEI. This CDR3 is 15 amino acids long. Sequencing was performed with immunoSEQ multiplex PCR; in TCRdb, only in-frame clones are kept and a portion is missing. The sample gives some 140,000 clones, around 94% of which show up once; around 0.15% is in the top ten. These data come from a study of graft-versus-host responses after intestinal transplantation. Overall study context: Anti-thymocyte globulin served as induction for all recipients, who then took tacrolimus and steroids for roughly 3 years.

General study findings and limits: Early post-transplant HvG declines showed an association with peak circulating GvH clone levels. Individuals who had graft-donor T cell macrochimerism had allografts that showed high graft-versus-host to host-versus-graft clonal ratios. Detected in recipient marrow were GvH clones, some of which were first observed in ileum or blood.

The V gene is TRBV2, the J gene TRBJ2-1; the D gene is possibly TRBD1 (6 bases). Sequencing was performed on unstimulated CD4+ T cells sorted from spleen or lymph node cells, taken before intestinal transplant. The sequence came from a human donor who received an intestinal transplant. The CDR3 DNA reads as TGTGCCAGCAGTGAAGACAGGGTTAGGGGCAATGAGCAGCTCTTC. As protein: CASSEDRVRGNEQLF.